This TCR beta chain was observed in a study of cytomegalovirus exposure and HLA in healthy donors. Study-level results: Rarity held for most TCR sequences, but there were some public TCRs that occurred in many donors. It was reported in a later analysis that an Asian-associated ancestry cluster showed fewer N-insertions than the roughly 670-donor mean.

The primer mix had 60 Vbeta and 13 Jbeta primers. In the original processing: As a later analysis found, there were approximately 80 million unique TCR beta chains, of which some 10 million were shared. Sequenced by immunoSEQ multiplex PCR; TCRdb stores in-frame clones only, minus some. Clonal size and the V and J genes are those of that table, whereas D and trimming came from the DNA. The sample has fewer than 200,000 clones; 80% to 90% are singletons. With respect to this clone: Its antigen is as yet unknown.

Germline values: CDR1 MDHEN, CDR2 SYDVKM. The V gene lost 3 bases and the J gene lost 5 bases, with 14 bases spanning the gap. The CDR3 has 14 amino acids. Source material: PBMCs. This sequence joins TRBV28 and TRBJ2-7; tentative D call: TRBD2 (6 bases). The clonotype comes from a man between 40 and 49 years old in good health and CMV-seropositive. The CDR3 reads CASSLRRGGHEQYF. The DNA for the CDR3 is TGTGCCAGCAGTTTGCGGCGGGGTGGCCACGAGCAGTACTTC.